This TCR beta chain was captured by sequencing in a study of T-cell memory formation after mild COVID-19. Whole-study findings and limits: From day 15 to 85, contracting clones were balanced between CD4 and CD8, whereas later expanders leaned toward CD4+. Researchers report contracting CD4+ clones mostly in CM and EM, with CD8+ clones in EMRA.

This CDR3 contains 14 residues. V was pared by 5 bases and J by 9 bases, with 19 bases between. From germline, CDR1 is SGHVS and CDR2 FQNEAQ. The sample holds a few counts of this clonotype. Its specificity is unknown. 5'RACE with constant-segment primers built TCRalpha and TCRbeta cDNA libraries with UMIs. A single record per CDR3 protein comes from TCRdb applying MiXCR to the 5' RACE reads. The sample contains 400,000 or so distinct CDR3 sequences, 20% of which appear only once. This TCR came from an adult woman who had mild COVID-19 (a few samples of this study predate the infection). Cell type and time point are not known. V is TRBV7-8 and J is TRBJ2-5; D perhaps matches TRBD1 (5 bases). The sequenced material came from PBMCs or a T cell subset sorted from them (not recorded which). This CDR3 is CASSTRRGHGSQYF. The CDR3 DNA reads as TGTGCCAGCAGCACCCGAAGGGGTCATGGGTCCCAGTACTTC.